Given below is one TCR beta chain in context. The antigen is unknown. This specimen comes from a study of shared clonotypes between healthy human individuals. Overall study: Those who served as donors were a couple of women and three men between the ages of 18 and 49. Used for every donor were three CD4 naive, three CD4 memory, two CD8 naive and one CD8 memory plate. Whole-study findings and limits: Naive subsets generally had larger estimated richness than memory subsets.

Data came from immunoSEQ multiplex PCR; TCRdb stores just in-frame clones and leaves some out. The top ten hold 34% of the sample, which has 650,000 to 700,000 clones, less than 95% seen once. Germline loops: CDR1 SGHTA, CDR2 FQGNSA. The CDR3 consists of 14 residues. The J segment lost 3 bases and the V segment lost 0 bases, leaving 2 bases of the junction unmatched. The donor cohort consisted entirely of Caucasian adults residing in Nashville, Tennessee. The sequenced material came from memory CD8+ T cells from PBMCs. Subset denoted: CD45RO+ cells pooled with CCR7-negative TemRA cells. The clonotype originates from a man younger than 35 in good health. Some clones in this sample may be carry-over from other donors' samples. The chain is built from TRBV7-2 and TRBJ2-7, with 7 bases matching TRBD1. The CDR3 DNA is TGTGCCAGCAGCTTAGCGCGACAGGGCTACGAGCAGTACTTC. Encoded protein: CASSLARQGYEQYF.